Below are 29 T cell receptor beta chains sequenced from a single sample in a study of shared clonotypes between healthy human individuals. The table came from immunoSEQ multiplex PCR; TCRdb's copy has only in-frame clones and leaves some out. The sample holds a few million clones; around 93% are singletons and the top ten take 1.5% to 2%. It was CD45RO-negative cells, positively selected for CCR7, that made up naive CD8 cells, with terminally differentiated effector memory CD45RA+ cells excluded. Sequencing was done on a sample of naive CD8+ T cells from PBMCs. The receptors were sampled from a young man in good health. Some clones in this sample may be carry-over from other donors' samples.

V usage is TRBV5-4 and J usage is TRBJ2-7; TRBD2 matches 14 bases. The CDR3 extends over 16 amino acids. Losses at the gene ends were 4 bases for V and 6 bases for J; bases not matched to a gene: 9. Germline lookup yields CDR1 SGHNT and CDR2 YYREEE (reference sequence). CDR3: CASSQGLAGVDGEQYF. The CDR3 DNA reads TGTGCCAGCAGCCAGGGACTAGCGGGAGTTGACGGCGAGCAGTACTTC.

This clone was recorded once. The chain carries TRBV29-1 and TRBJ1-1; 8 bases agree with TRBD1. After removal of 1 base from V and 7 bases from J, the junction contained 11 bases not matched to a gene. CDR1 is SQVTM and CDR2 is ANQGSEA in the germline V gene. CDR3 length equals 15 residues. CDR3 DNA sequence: TGCAGCGTTGAAGGGACAGGGCCCGGTGGTAATGAAGCTTTCTTT. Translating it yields CSVEGTGPGGNEAFF.

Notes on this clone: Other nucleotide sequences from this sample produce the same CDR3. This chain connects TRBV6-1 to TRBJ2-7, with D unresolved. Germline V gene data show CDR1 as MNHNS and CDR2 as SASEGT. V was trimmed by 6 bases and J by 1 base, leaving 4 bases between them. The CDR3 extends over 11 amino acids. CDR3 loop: CASRDSYEQYF. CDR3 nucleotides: TGTGCCAGCAGAGATTCCTACGAGCAGTACTTC.

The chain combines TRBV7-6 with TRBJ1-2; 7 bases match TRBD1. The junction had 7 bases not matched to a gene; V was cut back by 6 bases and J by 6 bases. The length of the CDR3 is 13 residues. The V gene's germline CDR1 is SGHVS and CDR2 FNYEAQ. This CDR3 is CASSPDRVHGYTF. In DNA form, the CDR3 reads TGTGCCAGCAGTCCCGACAGGGTCCATGGCTACACCTTC.

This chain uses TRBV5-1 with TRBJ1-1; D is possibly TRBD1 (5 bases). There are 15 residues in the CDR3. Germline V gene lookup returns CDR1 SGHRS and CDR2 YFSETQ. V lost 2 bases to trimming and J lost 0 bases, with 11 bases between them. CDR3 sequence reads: CASSLGEQMNTEAFF. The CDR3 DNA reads TGCGCCAGCAGCTTAGGGGAACAGATGAACACTGAAGCTTTCTTT.

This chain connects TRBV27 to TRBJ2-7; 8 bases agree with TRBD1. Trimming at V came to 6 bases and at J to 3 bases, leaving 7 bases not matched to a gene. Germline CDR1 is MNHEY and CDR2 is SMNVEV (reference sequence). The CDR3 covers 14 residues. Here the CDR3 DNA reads TGTGCCAGCAGCCGGCTGACAGGGGACTACGAGCAGTACTTC. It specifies CASSRLTGDYEQYF.

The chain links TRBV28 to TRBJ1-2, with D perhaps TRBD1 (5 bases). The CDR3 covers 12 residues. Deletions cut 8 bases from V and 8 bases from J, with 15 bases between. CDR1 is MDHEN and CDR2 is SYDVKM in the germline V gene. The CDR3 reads CASEGRGIGYTF. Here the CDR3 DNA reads TGTGCCAGCGAGGGAAGGGGCATAGGCTACACCTTC.

In nucleotides, the CDR3 is TGTGCCAGCAGCTTAGGCTCGGGGGTAGCCAAAAACATTCAGTACTTC. This sequence encodes CASSLGSGVAKNIQYF. This rearrangement joins TRBV7-3 to TRBJ2-4; maybe TRBD2 (6 bases). Germline lookup yields CDR1 SGHTA and CDR2 FQGTGA. V was trimmed by 2 bases and J by 0 bases, leaving 11 bases between them. The CDR3 runs to 16 residues.

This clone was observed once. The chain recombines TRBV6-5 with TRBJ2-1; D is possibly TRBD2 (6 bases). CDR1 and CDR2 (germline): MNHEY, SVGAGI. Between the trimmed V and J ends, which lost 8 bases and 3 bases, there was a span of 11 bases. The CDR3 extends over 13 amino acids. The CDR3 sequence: CASGYSGYNEQFF. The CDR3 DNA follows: TGTGCCAGCGGGTATAGCGGCTACAATGAGCAGTTCTTC.

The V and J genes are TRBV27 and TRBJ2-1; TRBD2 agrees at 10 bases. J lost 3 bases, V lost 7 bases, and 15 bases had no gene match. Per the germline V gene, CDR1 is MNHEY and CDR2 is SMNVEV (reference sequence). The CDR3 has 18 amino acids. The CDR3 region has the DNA TGTGCCAGCATCCCCATTCGGGCTAGCGGGAGCAGCTACAATGAGCAGTTCTTC. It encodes CASIPIRASGSSYNEQFF.

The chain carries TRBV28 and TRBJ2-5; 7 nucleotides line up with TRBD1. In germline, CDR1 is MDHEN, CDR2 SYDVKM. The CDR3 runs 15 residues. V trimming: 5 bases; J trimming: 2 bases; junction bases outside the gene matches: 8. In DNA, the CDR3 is TGTGCCAGCAGTCGGGGACAGTTAGAACAAGAGACCCAGTACTTC. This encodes CASSRGQLEQETQYF.

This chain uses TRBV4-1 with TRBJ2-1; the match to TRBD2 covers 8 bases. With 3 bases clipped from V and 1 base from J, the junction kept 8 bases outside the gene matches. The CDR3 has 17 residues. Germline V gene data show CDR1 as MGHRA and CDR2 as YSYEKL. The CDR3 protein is CASSHPHGGRSYNEQFF. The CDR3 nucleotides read TGCGCCAGCAGCCACCCGCATGGCGGGAGGTCCTACAATGAGCAGTTCTTC.

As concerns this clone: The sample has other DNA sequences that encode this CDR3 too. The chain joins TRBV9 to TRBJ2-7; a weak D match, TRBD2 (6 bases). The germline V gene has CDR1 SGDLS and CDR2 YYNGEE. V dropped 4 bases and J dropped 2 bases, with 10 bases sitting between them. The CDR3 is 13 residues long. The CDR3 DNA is TGTGCCAGCAGCCCCCGGGGGACCTACGAGCAGTACTTC. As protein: CASSPRGTYEQYF.

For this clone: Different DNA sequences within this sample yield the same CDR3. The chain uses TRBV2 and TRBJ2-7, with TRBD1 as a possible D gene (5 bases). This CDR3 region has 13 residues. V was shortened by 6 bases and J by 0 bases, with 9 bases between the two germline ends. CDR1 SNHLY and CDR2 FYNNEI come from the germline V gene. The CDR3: CASSPDSSYEQYF. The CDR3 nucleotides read TGTGCCAGCAGCCCCGACAGCTCCTACGAGCAGTACTTC.

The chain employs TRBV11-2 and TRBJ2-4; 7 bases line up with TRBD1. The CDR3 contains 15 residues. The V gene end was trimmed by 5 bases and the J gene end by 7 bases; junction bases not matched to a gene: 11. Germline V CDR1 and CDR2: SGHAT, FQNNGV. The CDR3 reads CASSPTRGGRNIQYF. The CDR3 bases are TGTGCCAGCAGCCCCACCCGAGGGGGCCGGAACATTCAGTACTTC.

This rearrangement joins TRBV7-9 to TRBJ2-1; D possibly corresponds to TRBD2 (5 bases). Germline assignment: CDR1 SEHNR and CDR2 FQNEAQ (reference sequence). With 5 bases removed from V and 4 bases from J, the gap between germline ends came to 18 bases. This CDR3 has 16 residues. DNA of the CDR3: TGTGCCAGCAGCCGGGGAGACTATCTGGCGTACAATGAGCAGTTCTTC. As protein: CASSRGDYLAYNEQFF.

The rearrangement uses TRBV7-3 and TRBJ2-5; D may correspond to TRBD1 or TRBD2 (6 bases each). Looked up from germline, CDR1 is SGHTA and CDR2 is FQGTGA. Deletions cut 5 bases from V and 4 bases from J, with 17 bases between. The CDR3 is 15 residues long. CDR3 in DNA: TGTGCCAGCAGCCCGCTTGGGGGGCGCGGAGAGACCCAGTACTTC. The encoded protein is CASSPLGGRGETQYF. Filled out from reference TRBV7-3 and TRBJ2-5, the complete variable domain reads GAGVSQTPSNKVTEKGKYVELRCDPISGHTALYWYRQSLGQGPEFLIYFQGTGAADDSGLPNDRFFAVRPEGSVSTLKIQRTERGDSAVYLCASSPLGGRGETQYFGPGTRLLVL.

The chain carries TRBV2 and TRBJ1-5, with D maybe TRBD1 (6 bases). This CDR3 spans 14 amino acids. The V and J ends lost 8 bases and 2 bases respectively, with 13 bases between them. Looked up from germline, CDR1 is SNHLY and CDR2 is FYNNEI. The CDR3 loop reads CASGYREGNQPQHF. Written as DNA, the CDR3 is TGTGCCAGCGGCTACAGGGAGGGCAATCAGCCCCAGCATTTT.

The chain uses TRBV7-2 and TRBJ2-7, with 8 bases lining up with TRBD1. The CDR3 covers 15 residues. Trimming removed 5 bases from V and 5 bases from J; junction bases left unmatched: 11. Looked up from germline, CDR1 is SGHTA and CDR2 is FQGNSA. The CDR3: CASSPRDRLTDEQYF. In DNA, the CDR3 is TGTGCCAGCAGCCCAAGGGACAGGTTAACGGACGAGCAGTACTTC.

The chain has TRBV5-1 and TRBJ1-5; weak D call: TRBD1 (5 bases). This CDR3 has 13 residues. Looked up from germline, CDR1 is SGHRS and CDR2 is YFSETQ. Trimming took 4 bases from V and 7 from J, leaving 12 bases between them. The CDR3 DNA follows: TGCGCCAGCAGCAAGGACGGGGCCCAGCCCCAGCATTTT. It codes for CASSKDGAQPQHF.

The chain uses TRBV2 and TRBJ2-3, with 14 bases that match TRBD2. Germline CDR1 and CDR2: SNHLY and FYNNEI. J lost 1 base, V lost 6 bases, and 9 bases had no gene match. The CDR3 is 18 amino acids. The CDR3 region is CASSRTSGRTEGTDTQYF. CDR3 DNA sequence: TGTGCCAGCAGCCGGACTAGCGGGAGGACCGAGGGCACAGATACGCAGTATTTT.

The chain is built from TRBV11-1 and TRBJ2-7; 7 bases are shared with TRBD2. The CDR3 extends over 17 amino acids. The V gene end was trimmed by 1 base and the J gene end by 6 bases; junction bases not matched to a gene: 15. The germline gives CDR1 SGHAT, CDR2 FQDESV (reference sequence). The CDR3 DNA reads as TGTGCCAGCAGCTTAGACGAGGCAAGCGGGATTAGCGGCGAGCAGTACTTC. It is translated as CASSLDEASGISGEQYF.

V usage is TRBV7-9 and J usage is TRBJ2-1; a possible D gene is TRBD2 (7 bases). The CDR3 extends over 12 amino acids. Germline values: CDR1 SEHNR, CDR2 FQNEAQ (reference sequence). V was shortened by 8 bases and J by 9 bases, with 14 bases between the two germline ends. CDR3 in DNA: TGTGCCAGCGCCTCGGGGGGCAGTGAGCAGTTCTTC. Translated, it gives CASASGGSEQFF.

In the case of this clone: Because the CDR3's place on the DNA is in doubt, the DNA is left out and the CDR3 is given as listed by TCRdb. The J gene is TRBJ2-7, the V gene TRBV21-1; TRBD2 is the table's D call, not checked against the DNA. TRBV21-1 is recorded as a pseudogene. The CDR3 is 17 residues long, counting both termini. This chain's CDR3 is CASSQWVAGGALGVPYF.

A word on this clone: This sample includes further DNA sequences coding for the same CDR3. The CDR3 is CASSIGVAYEQYF. CDR3 nucleotides: TGTGCCAGTAGTATCGGGGTTGCCTACGAGCAGTACTTC. This chain uses TRBV19 with TRBJ2-7; TRBD2 is a possible D gene (5 bases). Germline assignment: CDR1 LNHDA and CDR2 SQIVND (reference sequence). With 3 bases removed from V and 2 bases from J, the gap between germline ends came to 8 bases. The CDR3 extends over 13 amino acids.

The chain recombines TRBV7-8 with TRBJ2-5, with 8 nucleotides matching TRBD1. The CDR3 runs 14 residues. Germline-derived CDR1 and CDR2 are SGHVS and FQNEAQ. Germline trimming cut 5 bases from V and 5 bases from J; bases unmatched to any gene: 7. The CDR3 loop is CASSNPDRDETQYF. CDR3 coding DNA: TGTGCCAGCAGCAACCCGGACAGGGATGAGACCCAGTACTTC.

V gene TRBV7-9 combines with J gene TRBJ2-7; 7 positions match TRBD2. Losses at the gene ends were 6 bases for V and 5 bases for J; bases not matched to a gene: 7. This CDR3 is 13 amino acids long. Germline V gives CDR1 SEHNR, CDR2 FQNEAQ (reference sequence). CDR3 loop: CASSNPAGNEQYF. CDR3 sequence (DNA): TGTGCCAGCAGTAACCCAGCGGGGAACGAGCAGTACTTC.

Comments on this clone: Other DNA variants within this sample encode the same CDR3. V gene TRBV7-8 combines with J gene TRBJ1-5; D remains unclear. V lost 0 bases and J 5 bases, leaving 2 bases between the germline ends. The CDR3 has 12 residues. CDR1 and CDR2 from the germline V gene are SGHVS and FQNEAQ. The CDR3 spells CASSLADQPQHF. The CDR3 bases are TGTGCCAGCAGCTTAGCCGATCAGCCCCAGCATTTT.

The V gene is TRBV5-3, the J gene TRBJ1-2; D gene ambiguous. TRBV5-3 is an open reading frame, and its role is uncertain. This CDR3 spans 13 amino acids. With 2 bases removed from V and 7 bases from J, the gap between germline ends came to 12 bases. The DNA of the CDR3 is TGTGCCAGAAGCTTCAGGCAGGTAGGTGGCTACACCTTC. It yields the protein CARSFRQVGGYTF.